This T cell receptor (beta chain) was recorded in a study of T cell repertoires in cytomegalovirus infection. TCRdb processed the reads anew with MiXCR; each CDR3 protein has one entry. The sample records approximately 990,000 distinct CDR3 sequences, approximately 31% being singletons. Germline loops: CDR1 SGHNT, CDR2 YYREEE (reference sequence). Trimming took 1 base from V and 7 from J; bases not matched to a gene: 7. The CDR3 extends over 15 amino acids. Remarks on this clonotype: Its antigen remains unknown.

The source was cultured CD8+ T cells from PBMCs, collected from culture after CMV antigen stimulation. The chain has TRBV5-4 and TRBJ2-1; 8 bases agree with TRBD2. This TCR was sampled from a human donor in good health (CMV status not recorded). Some clones in this sample may be carry-over from other donors' samples. The CDR3 nucleotides are TGTGCCAGCAGCTTGAGACTAGCGAAGTTTAATGAGCAGTTCTTC. This codes for CASSLRLAKFNEQFF.